This T cell receptor beta chain was sequenced in a study of cytomegalovirus exposure and HLA in healthy donors. Study context: Both the 100 to 150 validation repertoires and the approximately 620 first-cohort repertoires used the same platform, as reported by a later analysis. Regarding the study as a whole: Rare TCR sequences dominated, though some public TCRs recurred in many donors. Reportedly, cytomegalovirus status was diagnosed with high sensitivity and specificity. The study put 150 to 200 TCR beta chains on its list as cytomegalovirus-associated.

Germline V lookup: CDR1 MGHDK, CDR2 SYGVNS. This CDR3 has 13 amino acids. Trimming shortened V by 6 bases and J by 5 bases, and 13 bases separated the two germline ends. As concerns this clone: Antigen: not known.

Assay used: immunoSEQ multiplex PCR; TCRdb lists only in-frame clones, some missing. The sample lists some 150,000 clones; 90% were seen once. This receptor was identified in a woman in her 30s in good health and CMV-seropositive. Sequences were obtained from PBMCs. The V call is TRBV25-1, the J call TRBJ1-2; perhaps TRBD1 as D (5 bases). The CDR3 DNA is TGTGCCAGCAGCGCGGGGACGGGGTATGGCTACACCTTC. This codes for CASSAGTGYGYTF.